These 20 T cell receptor beta chains were all obtained from the same sample, sequenced in a study of long-term antiretroviral therapy in people with HIV. The run of the v3.0 immunoSEQ assay was at survey level. Libraries were prepared by immunoSEQ multiplex PCR; TCRdb keeps only in-frame clonotypes and omits some of them. In the table there are 7,100 or so clones, more than 60% of which are singletons. The specimen was unsorted PBMCs, collected 1.1 years after starting antiretroviral therapy. Receptor source: a man aged 35-49 years with HIV.

The chain joins TRBV4-1 to TRBJ1-5, with D unclear. The V end was cut by 5 bases, the J end by 2 bases, with 13 bases between. From germline, CDR1 is MGHRA and CDR2 YSYEKL. The CDR3 loop spans 15 amino acids. CDR3 loop: CASSSDVSGNQPQHF. CDR3 nucleotides: TGCGCCAGCAGCTCGGACGTCTCGGGCAATCAGCCCCAGCATTTT.

The chain has TRBV9 and TRBJ1-1; D not certain. Trimming left V 2 bases short and J 1 base short, with 6 bases between. The germline gives CDR1 SGDLS, CDR2 YYNGEE. This CDR3 is 13 amino acids long. The CDR3 region is CASSVFTNTEAFF. CDR3 DNA sequence: TGTGCCAGCAGCGTGTTTACGAACACTGAAGCTTTCTTT.

The chain uses TRBV30 and TRBJ1-1; no definite D call. The V and J ends lost 0 bases and 2 bases respectively, with 16 bases between them. Germline CDR1 reads GTSNPN; CDR2 reads SVGIG (reference sequence). There are 16 residues in the CDR3. As DNA, the CDR3 is TGTGCCTGGAGTGTACGGTACCGCCAGACTAACACTGAAGCTTTCTTT. Protein: CAWSVRYRQTNTEAFF.

This chain uses TRBV15 with TRBJ1-2, with D hard to call. The germline CDR1 and CDR2 sequences are LNHNV and YYDKDF (reference sequence). Trimming took 0 bases from V and 0 from J, leaving 17 bases between them. The CDR3 is made up of 18 amino acids. CDR3 protein: CATSREGIWSGSNYGYTF. CDR3 DNA: TGTGCCACCAGCAGAGAAGGGATCTGGTCGGGCTCTAACTATGGCTACACCTTC.

The CDR3 spells CASSQGPEAFF. In DNA, the CDR3 is TGTGCCAGCTCACAGGGTCCTGAAGCTTTCTTT. V and J are TRBV2 and TRBJ1-1, with D possibly matching TRBD1 (6 bases). The CDR3 loop spans 11 amino acids. Trimming pared 8 bases from V and 6 bases from J, leaving 10 bases between. From germline, CDR1 is SNHLY and CDR2 FYNNEI.

CDR3 protein: CSALGSNSYEQYF. The DNA of the CDR3 is TGCAGCGCCCTCGGGTCCAACTCCTACGAGCAGTACTTC. This chain uses TRBV29-1 with TRBJ2-7; no reliable D call. In germline, CDR1 is SQVTM, CDR2 ANQGSEA. CDR3 length equals 13 residues. The V and J ends lost 7 bases and 0 bases respectively, with 13 bases between them.

This chain links TRBV7-2 with TRBJ2-7; D possibly uses TRBD1 or TRBD2 (5 bases each). The CDR3 is 14 residues long. The ends were cut back, 5 bases at V and 2 bases at J, with 13 bases in the middle. The germline CDR1 and CDR2 sequences are SGHTA and FQGNSA. CDR3 sequence: CASSLLGTTYEQYF. DNA of the CDR3: TGTGCCAGCAGCCTTCTCGGGACGACCTACGAGCAGTACTTC.

CDR3 protein: CATSIRDLRGYTF. DNA for the CDR3: TGTGCCACCTCAATCCGGGACCTGAGAGGCTACACCTTC. The chain joins TRBV6-5 to TRBJ1-2; D might be TRBD1 (5 bases). This CDR3 has 13 residues. Germline CDR1 and CDR2: MNHEY and SVGAGI. The V end was cut by 10 bases, the J end by 8 bases, with 20 bases between.

The DNA of the CDR3 is TGTGCCAGCTCCCGCTTAGCGGGGGGGTCCTACAATGAGCAGTTCTTC. It translates to CASSRLAGGSYNEQFF. The V gene is TRBV18, the J gene TRBJ2-1, with 11 bases fitting TRBD2. With 6 bases clipped from V and 1 base from J, the junction kept 5 bases outside the gene matches. The CDR3 extends over 16 amino acids. Germline V gives CDR1 KGHSH, CDR2 LQKENI.

The J gene is TRBJ2-7, the V gene TRBV5-1; 8 bases match TRBD1. The CDR3 is 16 amino acids. The V gene end was trimmed by 6 bases and the J gene end by 2 bases; junction bases not matched to a gene: 13. Germline assignment: CDR1 SGHRS and CDR2 YFSETQ. The CDR3 region has the DNA TGCGCCAGCAAACAGGGGGGAGCCTTTGGGGCCTACGAGCAGTACTTC. Amino acid sequence: CASKQGGAFGAYEQYF.

In nucleotides, the CDR3 is TGTGCCAGCAGTTTAAGAACAGGGGGTAACACTGAAGCTTTCTTT. It codes for CASSLRTGGNTEAFF. V and J are TRBV27 and TRBJ1-1; 8 positions agree with TRBD1. The length of the CDR3 is 15 residues. V lost 2 bases, J lost 2 bases, and 4 bases stayed unmatched. Germline assignment: CDR1 MNHEY and CDR2 SMNVEV (reference sequence).

This sequence joins TRBV11-2 and TRBJ1-6; 7 bases are a match to TRBD1. The V gene end was trimmed by 3 bases and the J gene end by 13 bases; junction bases not matched to a gene: 15. This CDR3 has 16 residues. Germline V gene data show CDR1 as SGHAT and CDR2 as FQNNGV. For the CDR3, the DNA is TGTGCCAGCAGCTTCTGGCTAGGAGGGGGCGGCTCGCCCCTCCACTTT. This translates into CASSFWLGGGGSPLHF.

The chain is built from TRBV6-6 and TRBJ2-2; no reliable D call. The CDR3 sequence is 13 residues long. Germline CDR1 is MNHNY and CDR2 is SVGAGI (reference sequence). V was shortened by 7 bases and J by 0 bases, with 6 bases between the two germline ends. The CDR3 DNA is TGTGCCAGCACCCCAGCGAACACCGGGGAGCTGTTTTTT. Amino acids: CASTPANTGELFF.

The chain uses TRBV27 and TRBJ1-5; D remains unclear. V was trimmed by 5 bases and J by 3 bases, leaving 11 bases between them. CDR1 and CDR2 (germline): MNHEY, SMNVEV (reference sequence). This CDR3 is 14 amino acids long. CDR3 bases: TGTGCCAGCAGTCCGACATTACCCAATCAGCCCCAGCATTTT. Translating it yields CASSPTLPNQPQHF.

The rearrangement joins TRBV30 to TRBJ1-1; 8 positions match TRBD1. The length of the CDR3 is 11 residues. Germline CDR1 and CDR2: GTSNPN and SVGIG (reference sequence). V trimming: 1 base; J trimming: 10 bases; junction bases outside the gene matches: 2. The CDR3 bases are TGTGCCTGGAGTGACAGGGGGGGAGCTTTCTTT. Protein: CAWSDRGGAFF. The full variable domain, with the rest looked up from reference TRBV30 and TRBJ1-1, is SQTIHQWPATLVQPVGSPLSLECTVEGTSNPNLYWYRQAAGRGLQLLFYSVGIGQISSEVPQNLSASRPQDRQFILSSKKLLLSDSGFYLCAWSDRGGAFFGQGTRLTVV.

This chain joins TRBV7-9 and TRBJ2-7, with 7 nucleotides matching TRBD2. The CDR3 runs 14 residues. Per germline, CDR1 SEHNR and CDR2 FQNEAQ (reference sequence). Unmatched junction bases numbered 5, after V lost 3 bases and J lost 3 bases. This CDR3 is CASSFGGGVYEQYF. CDR3 nucleotides: TGTGCCAGCAGCTTTGGCGGGGGAGTCTACGAGCAGTACTTC.

The chain links TRBV5-6 to TRBJ2-2; the D gene is possibly TRBD2 (5 bases). The germline gives CDR1 SGHDT, CDR2 YYEEEE. Trimming shortened V by 4 bases and J by 5 bases, and 9 bases separated the two germline ends. There are 13 residues in the CDR3. For the CDR3, the DNA is TGTGCCAGCAGCACCCGGAGGACCGGGGAGCTGTTTTTT. Protein sequence: CASSTRRTGELFF.

This clone was seen more than once but under ten times. DNA for the CDR3: TGCGCCCACAGTGATGGGGTAGGCAATGAGCAGTTCTTC. As protein: CAHSDGVGNEQFF. The rearrangement joins TRBV5-1 to TRBJ2-1; no firm D call. The germline CDR1 and CDR2 sequences are SGHRS and YFSETQ. The CDR3 is 13 residues long. V dropped 10 bases and J dropped 6 bases, with 17 bases sitting between them.

The J gene is TRBJ2-1, the V gene TRBV29-1; TRBD2 aligns across 13 bases. Germline-derived CDR1 and CDR2 are SQVTM and ANQGSEA. CDR3 size: 14 residues. The ends lost 6 bases at V and 9 bases at J; junction bases unmatched: 8. The CDR3 is CSVLGTSGESEQFF. The CDR3 region has the DNA TGCAGCGTCCTCGGGACTAGCGGGGAGAGTGAGCAGTTCTTC.

V gene TRBV10-3 combines with J gene TRBJ1-1; unclear D gene. The CDR3 is made up of 14 amino acids. V lost 8 bases, J lost 1 base, and 14 bases lay in between. The V gene's germline CDR1 is ENHRY and CDR2 SYGVKD. The CDR3 nucleotides read TGTGCCATCGGCTTGGACCCTCCGAACACTGAAGCTTTCTTT. Its protein product is CAIGLDPPNTEAFF.